This TCR beta chain is drawn from a study of blood T cell repertoires in COVID-19 (dated by TCRdb to the early 2020s). In the study overall: Samples from collaborators originated in the United States, Italy and Spain and spanned both the acute and convalescent phases of COVID-19. The prospective study material was composed of cDNA or gDNA derived from T cells, B-cell-depleted T cells, or PBMCs. The dataset comprised deeply sampled blood TCRbeta repertoires from subjects exposed to, actively infected with, or recovered from COVID-19. The repertoires were made available in a free public database intended to serve as a resource for research on the immune response to SARS-CoV-2. Samples came from the ongoing ImmuneRACE study (first 160 participants) plus 1,254 subjects from 6 global collaborators. Sample metadata almost always included a de-identified subject ID, COVID-19 status, age in years and sex. Where available, HLA class I and class II types were taken from metadata supplied by the sample provider and were not determined by assay-based typing.

On the study overall, not on this receptor specifically: How much clinical and demographic metadata was included differed by source and by participant, and the metadata was provided uncurated.

Sequences SGHDT (CDR1) and YYEEEE (CDR2) are obtained from the germline V gene. Compared with germline, V lacks 4 bases and J lacks 6 bases; bases without a gene match: 8. The CDR3 numbers 15 residues from cysteine through phenylalanine. Left in the record is the CDR3 DNA by itself, 45 bases read in frame from the first base. The immunoSEQ Assay, a bias-controlled multiplex PCR, was used to amplify TCRbeta CDR3 regions from genomic DNA. Per the original workflow: The number of nucleated cells in each sample was estimated from the amplification of reference gene primers within the assay. Sequence reads were collapsed and filtered to measure the absolute abundance of every unique TCRbeta CDR3 rearrangement. For each sample, productive Simpson clonality was calculated as the square root of Simpson's diversity index across productive rearrangements. The immuneACCESS repertoire file appears here via TCRdb, limited to in-frame rearrangements. These files lack a portion of the clones; in checked studies, under half of the deficit traces to unresolved V genes, and the cause of the others is not known. V, J and clone size were drawn from that table, and D and trimming were deduced from the DNA. In all, the sample holds 95,000 to 120,000 clones, and approximately 84% of those were seen once. The ten largest account for approximately 1.5% of the sample.

As concerns this clone: Its antigen has not been determined. Per-base qualities were not stored, and no clone one base away is much larger.

Whole blood was collected in K2EDTA tubes by collaborating institutions according to the institutions' own protocols. For TCRbeta analysis, collaborators shipped samples as frozen whole blood, isolated PBMCs, or DNA extracted from either of those sample types. This sequence was found in a man aged 45-65 years with acute or convalescent COVID-19. The chain is encoded by TRBV5-6 joined to TRBJ2-1; 9 of the junction bases match TRBD2. Sequenced: peripheral blood. The DNA sequence is TGTGCCAGCAGCGCAGCGGGGGGACCCCCCAATGAGCAGTTCTTC. It encodes CASSAAGGPPNEQFF. The full variable domain, completed from the reference TRBV5-6 and TRBJ2-1 proteins outside the CDR3, reads DAGVTQSPTHLIKTRGQQVTLRCSPKSGHDTVSWYQQALGQGPQFIFQYYEEEERQRGNFPDRFSGHQFPNYSSELNVNALLLGDSALYLCASSAAGGPPNEQFFGPGTRLTVL.